Below, one T cell receptor beta chain is given with its context. The antigen is undetermined. Per germline, CDR1 MGHRA and CDR2 YSYEKL. V dropped 1 base and J dropped 7 bases, with 13 bases sitting between them. The CDR3 runs 14 residues. The data are from a study of cytomegalovirus exposure and HLA in healthy donors. Both 60 Vbeta primers and 13 Jbeta primers went into the PCR. Profiling relied on immunoSEQ multiplex PCR, and the TCRdb table lists in-frame clones only, not all of them. The sample yields 150,000 to 200,000 clones, under 80% seen once. Overall study findings and caveats: Using the classifier, cytomegalovirus status was reportedly diagnosed with high specificity and sensitivity.

The genes are TRBV4-1 and TRBJ1-1; no definite D call. The TCR was taken from a female donor in good health and CMV-seronegative. What was sequenced was PBMCs. The CDR3 reads CASSQAPRGGEAFF. The CDR3 DNA follows: TGCGCCAGCAGCCAAGCCCCCCGGGGAGGTGAAGCTTTCTTT.